Following are 9 T cell receptor beta chains from one sample sequenced in a study of blood T cell repertoires in COVID-19. The method was immunoSEQ multiplex PCR; TCRdb's version includes in-frame clones alone and lacks a portion of them. The profile shows 200,000 to 250,000 clones, roughly 83% of them singletons. Sequencing was carried out using peripheral blood. All receptors come from a woman aged 45 to 65 with acute or convalescent COVID-19.

A single count supports this clone. V and J are TRBV5-4 and TRBJ1-4; 7 bases are a match to TRBD1. Trimming took 2 bases from V and 3 from J; bases not matched to a gene: 1. In germline, CDR1 is SGHNT, CDR2 YYREEE (reference sequence). This CDR3 is built from 14 residues. The CDR3 DNA follows: TGTGCCAGCAGCTTTACAGGGGCTAATGAAAAACTGTTTTTT. As protein: CASSFTGANEKLFF.

The chain joins TRBV5-6 to TRBJ1-4, with D hard to call. The CDR3 covers 14 residues. Trimming removed 2 bases from V and 0 bases from J, with 5 bases in between. In germline, CDR1 is SGHDT, CDR2 YYEEEE. The CDR3 DNA reads as TGTGCCAGCAGCTTTAAAACAACTAATGAAAAACTGTTTTTT. Translated, it gives CASSFKTTNEKLFF.

The rearrangement uses TRBV5-1 and TRBJ2-2; D gene unclear. Germline CDR1 is SGHRS and CDR2 is YFSETQ. Trimming left V 4 bases short and J 9 bases short, with 19 bases between. This CDR3 has 15 residues. The CDR3 loop reads CASSRLSGERWELFF. DNA for the CDR3: TGCGCCAGCAGCCGCCTCTCGGGTGAAAGATGGGAGCTGTTTTTT.

The rearrangement joins TRBV18 to TRBJ2-4, with D uncertain. CDR1 is KGHSH and CDR2 is LQKENI in the germline V gene. There are 13 residues in the CDR3. Deletions cut 6 bases from V and 1 base from J, with 7 bases between. CDR3: CASSEAAKNIQYF. As DNA, the CDR3 is TGTGCCAGCTCCGAGGCCGCCAAAAACATTCAGTACTTC.

The chain couples TRBV6-2 or TRBV6-3 to TRBJ1-2; D is undetermined. The CDR3 is 13 residues long. The germline gives CDR1 MNHEY, CDR2 SVGEGT. V was cut by 4 bases and J by 8 bases, with 14 bases left in between. In DNA, the CDR3 is TGTGCCAGCAGTTTGGCAGGTTTTATGGGCTACACCTTC. The encoded protein is CASSLAGFMGYTF.

CDR3 coding DNA: TGTGCCAGCAGCTCCTACCCGGGACTAGCGGGGGGGCCCCCCACCGGGGAGCTGTTTTTT. Its translation is CASSSYPGLAGGPPTGELFF. This chain uses TRBV7-3 with TRBJ2-2, with 16 bases lining up with TRBD2. Trimming cost V 4 bases and J 4 bases; bases outside gene matches: 12. Germline CDR1 and CDR2: SGHTA and FQGTGA. The CDR3 is made up of 20 amino acids.

The gene calls are TRBV9 and TRBJ1-2; 9 nucleotides agree with TRBD1. The trim removed 3 bases at V and 0 bases at J, leaving 6 bases unmatched. Germline assignment: CDR1 SGDLS and CDR2 YYNGEE. The CDR3 runs 16 residues. The CDR3 DNA follows: TGTGCCAGCAGCGGTACAGGGGGCGAAGCTAACTATGGCTACACCTTC. Translating gives CASSGTGGEANYGYTF. The complete variable domain, with remaining parts taken from reference TRBV9 and TRBJ1-2, reads DSGVTQTPKHLITATGQRVTLRCSPRSGDLSVYWYQQSLDQGLQFLIQYYNGEERAKGNILERFSAQQFPDLHSELNLSSLELGDSALYFCASSGTGGEANYGYTFGSGTRLTVV.

This clone was observed once. The J gene is TRBJ1-6, the V gene TRBV19; D remains ambiguous. V shed 5 bases and J shed 10 bases, with 15 bases lying between them. This CDR3 has 14 amino acids. Germline CDR1 is LNHDA and CDR2 is SQIVND (reference sequence). CDR3 sequence (DNA): TGTGCCAGTAGTCCAGACCCGCTGCGGTCACCCCTCCACTTT. Protein: CASSPDPLRSPLHF. Together with reference TRBV19 and TRBJ1-6, the CDR3 gives the full variable domain: DGGITQSPKYLFRKEGQNVTLSCEQNLNHDAMYWYRQDPGQGLRLIYYSQIVNDFQKGDIAEGYSVSREKKESFPLTVTSAQKNPTAFYLCASSPDPLRSPLHFGNGTRLTVT.

The chain links TRBV7-9 to TRBJ2-3, with 10 bases that match TRBD2. V shed 5 bases, J shed 3 bases, and the junction held 5 bases outside the gene matches. The CDR3 runs 15 residues. Germline loops: CDR1 SEHNR, CDR2 FQNEAQ (reference sequence). The DNA of the CDR3 is TGTGCCAGCAGCCCCGGGACTAGCGAGACAGATACGCAGTATTTT. It yields the protein CASSPGTSETDTQYF.